This is a list of T cell receptor beta chains from one sample in a study of blood T cell repertoires in COVID-19. Data came from immunoSEQ multiplex PCR; TCRdb stores just in-frame clones and leaves some out. The sample consists of about 390,000 clones, more than 70% of them appearing once. Sequencing input: peripheral blood. These receptors all come from a woman between 55 and 75 years old with COVID-19, enrolled during active disease. The CDR3 runs from the conserved cysteine through the conserved F or W. A D gene is named only where the DNA matches it firmly. Clone size is given for some rows only: seen once, a few or many times, or a class if the clone is expanded.

size,D,J,V,DNA,CDR3
once,TRBD2,TRBJ2-3,TRBV5-1,TGCGCCAGCAGCATTAGACTAGCGGGGGGCTCAGATACGCAGTATTTT,CASSIRLAGGSDTQYF
.,TRBD1,TRBJ1-1,TRBV7-8,TGTGCCAGCAGCAAGGGACAGTTGAACACTGAAGCTTTCTTT,CASSKGQLNTEAFF
.,.,TRBJ1-5,TRBV18,TGTGCCAGCTCACCGGGGCCGACGGGAGCCCAGCATTTT,CASSPGPTGAQHF
.,TRBD1,TRBJ1-2,TRBV2,TGTGCCAGCAAGGTCGTTAGGCCAGGGGGCGCCCATGGCTACACCTTC,CASKVVRPGGAHGYTF
.,.,TRBJ1-2,TRBV6-5,TGTGCCAGCAGTCCAAAGAGCTCCAACTATGGCTACACCTTC,CASSPKSSNYGYTF
.,.,TRBJ1-1,TRBV5-4,TGTGCCAGCAGCTTGGTGCCGGGAAAGAGGTCTGAAGCTTTCTTT,CASSLVPGKRSEAFF
many,.,TRBJ2-7,TRBV9,TGTGCCAGCAGCGTAGGGGGGGAAGGGTCCTACGAGCAGTACTTC,CASSVGGEGSYEQYF
.,.,TRBJ2-1,TRBV5-1,TGCGCCAGCAGCTTGGCTGGGCCCTCGTCCAGGTTCTTC,CASSLAGPSSRFF
many,TRBD1,TRBJ1-2,TRBV7-9,TGTGCCAGCAGACGGGACAGGGAAAAAAACTATGGCTACACCTTC,CASRRDREKNYGYTF
few,.,TRBJ1-1,TRBV9,TGTGCCAGCAGCGGCCCATCAGGGAACACTGAAGCTTTCTTT,CASSGPSGNTEAFF
once,TRBD1,TRBJ2-7,TRBV5-1,TGCGCCAGCAGCTTTGACAGGGTTCCGCTCTACGAGCAGTACTTC,CASSFDRVPLYEQYF
.,.,TRBJ1-2,TRBV5-4,TGTGCCAGCAGCCCCGGACAGTATGGCTACACCTTC,CASSPGQYGYTF
.,.,TRBJ2-7,TRBV19,TGTGCCAGTAAAGCACAGGGGGGGGTTTACGAGCAGTACTTC,CASKAQGGVYEQYF
.,TRBD1,TRBJ2-4,TRBV13,TGTGCCAGCAGCTTCCGGACAGGGGGGGCCAAAAACATTCAGTACTTC,CASSFRTGGAKNIQYF
.,.,TRBJ2-2,TRBV5-4,TGTGCCAGCAGCACAGCCGCGAACACCGGGGAGCTGTTTTTT,CASSTAANTGELFF
.,TRBD1,TRBJ1-2,TRBV18,TGTGCCAGCTCACTACTCCAGGGACAGGATGGCTACACCTTC,CASSLLQGQDGYTF
.,.,TRBJ2-1,TRBV5-4,TGTGCCAGCAGCTTGCCCCCCAGTTACAATGAGCAGTTCTTC,CASSLPPSYNEQFF
.,.,TRBJ2-4,TRBV28,TGTGCCAGCAGAGGGGATTACATTCAGTACTTC,CASRGDYIQYF
.,TRBD1,TRBJ1-4,TRBV19,TGTGCCAGTAGTAGGACAGGGTTTACTGAAAAACTGTTTTTT,CASSRTGFTEKLFF
.,TRBD1,TRBJ2-1,TRBV7-9,TGTGCCAGCACGGACAGGGGAGGCAATGAGCAGTTCTTC,CASTDRGGNEQFF
.,TRBD1,TRBJ1-1,TRBV5-4,TGTGCCAGCAGCCGGGACAGGCAAACTGAAGCTTTCTTT,CASSRDRQTEAFF
.,TRBD1,TRBJ1-2,TRBV28,TGTGCCAGCACCGCTCAGGGACAGGGGGACTATGGCTACACCTTC,CASTAQGQGDYGYTF
.,TRBD1,TRBJ2-1,TRBV14,TGTGCCAGCAGCCGAGCAGGGGGTTACTACAATGAGCAGTTCTTC,CASSRAGGYYNEQFF
.,TRBD1,TRBJ1-1,TRBV28,TGTGCCAGCAGCAGGACAGGGGGGAACACTGAAGCTTTCTTT,CASSRTGGNTEAFF
.,.,TRBJ2-3,TRBV7-2,TGTGCCAGCAGCTTAAATCAGTTAGATACGCAGTATTTT,CASSLNQLDTQYF
.,.,TRBJ1-5,TRBV19,TGTGCCAGTAGTATAGTGAGAGTGGGGGGGATTCAGCCCCAGCATTTT,CASSIVRVGGIQPQHF
once,.,TRBJ2-1,TRBV5-1,TGCGCCAGCAGCTTGGAGGAGGGGGCGCGTGAGCAGTTCTTC,CASSLEEGAREQFF
.,.,TRBJ1-2,TRBV6-5,TGTGCCAGCAGCTTCGACAGGAACTATGGCTACACCTTC,CASSFDRNYGYTF
.,.,TRBJ2-3,TRBV7-6,TGTGCCAGCAGTTACCTCGGACTGAGCACAGATACGCAGTATTTT,CASSYLGLSTDTQYF
.,.,TRBJ1-2,TRBV6-5,TGTGCCAGCAGTCCGGTGGCTAACTATGGCTACACCTTC,CASSPVANYGYTF
.,.,TRBJ2-7,TRBV27,TGTGCCAGCAGCCCTCTAGGGGGACAAGGGTCCTACGAGCAGTACTTC,CASSPLGGQGSYEQYF
.,.,TRBJ2-5,TRBV28,TGTGCCAGCAGATCGACAGGGAGCGGGGAGACCCAGTACTTC,CASRSTGSGETQYF
.,TRBD1,TRBJ1-2,TRBV6-5,TGTGCCAGCAGTTCCCCTACAGGGGGATGGGGCTACACCTTC,CASSSPTGGWGYTF